The subject of this entry is one T cell receptor beta chain. Its recognized antigen is unknown. Per-base quality was not reported, and no clone a single base away is much larger than it. These data belong to a study of shared clonotypes between healthy human individuals (dated by TCRdb to the early 2020s). Regarding the complete study: The cohort comprised two women and three men aged 18 to 49 years. Libraries were prepared and TCR repertoires were sequenced by different laboratories using diverse techniques, in order to increase sequencing depth and limit assay-specific biases. To estimate repertoire size and how much clonotypes are shared between individuals, the study performed deep sequencing of blood TCR repertoires from a handful of healthy adults. Leukapheresis yielded between about 0.8 and 8.9 billion PBMCs per donor.

V sheds 2 bases and J sheds 11 bases, leaving 16 bases between their ends. The CDR3 contains 14 residues, cysteine and phenylalanine counted. Only CDR3 DNA is held: 42 bases, read in frame from base 1. The germline V gene sets CDR1 to MDHEN and CDR2 to SYDVKM. Healthy HIV-negative adults with no recently reported acute infections or vaccinations were included as donors. Only Caucasian adults living in Nashville, Tennessee, USA were represented among the donors. For unsorted samples, roughly 91 million PBMCs were counted, and genomic DNA was extracted using the QIAamp DNA Blood Mini kit. Blood was collected by leukapheresis, and PBMCs were isolated by Ficoll-Histopaque density gradient centrifugation and then cryopreserved in liquid nitrogen vapor phase. What the study reported, not specific to this receptor: Sampling was restricted to blood, and TCR repertoires in tissue are likely to differ from TCR repertoires in blood. Pairwise subsampling indicated that sequencing depth was expected to affect the degree of clonotype sharing among donors. Because the study included only a small number of donors, the genetic and exposure-history diversity represented was limited.

TCR CDR3 regions were amplified from genomic DNA by multiplex PCR using the deep immunoSEQ assay. Extracted genomic DNA from each cell subset was distributed evenly across all wells of several immunoSEQ 96-well plates, and each plate was treated as a replicate. For unsorted PBMC, each replicate PCR was loaded with 300 to 350 ng genomic DNA, equivalent to approximately 33,000 T cell genomes. Ten immunoSEQ deep assay plates were used to sequence unsorted PBMC genomic DNA. Purified libraries were measured with a Qubit 3.0 fluorometer, size-checked on a Bioanalyzer 2100, and measured again with the KAPA Library Quantification kit. A separate single-read 150-cycle Illumina NextSeq 550 flow cell was used to sequence each immunoSEQ 96-well plate. As for the original processing: The immunoSEQ output contained only junctional sequences without quality scores, so filtering could not match that applied to full-length reads. Sequences were annotated with PyIR, a Python wrapper for IgBLAST v1.9, using IMGT germline references to assign V/J genes and CDR3. Reads with weak V/J assignments (E-value above 1e-6), missing CDR3, stop codons, out-of-frame junctions, or ambiguous translated residues were removed. V3J clonotypes were defined as sequences sharing an identical inferred V gene, J gene, and CDR3 amino acid sequence. Percentage overlap between repertoires was computed as shared unique clonotypes divided by the size of the smaller repertoire. Repertoire richness was assessed with RTK rarefaction, the Chao1 estimator, and Recon v2.1 estimates of unobserved clonotypes. TCRdb took over this immuneACCESS table, retaining in-frame rearrangements with V and J assigned. Such tables are incomplete; in checked studies, under half of the missing clones stem from an unresolved V gene, and the remainder is unexplained. V and J calls and clone size are copied from that table; D and trimming were computed from the DNA. For this sample the table gives fewer than 650,000 clones, of which roughly 79% were detected only once. Jointly, the top ten make up 12% of the sample.

The sequence was collected from a woman aged 40 to 55 in good health. Some clones in this sample may be carry-over from other donors' samples. The specimen was PBMCs. The sequence joins TRBV28 to TRBJ1-5; TRBD1 is a possible D gene, resting on 5 matching bases. The nucleotide sequence is given as TGTGCCAGCAGTTTAGCCAGGGTTGAAAAGGCCCAGCATTTT. Translation gives CASSLARVEKAQHF. This CDR3, with the reference TRBV28 and TRBJ1-5 proteins standing in past its ends, gives the full variable domain DVKVTQSSRYLVKRTGEKVFLECVQDMDHENMFWYRQDPGLGLRLIYFSYDVKMKEKGDIPEGYSVSREKKERFSLILESASTNQTSMYLCASSLARVEKAQHFGDGTRLSIL.